This T cell receptor (beta chain) derives from a study of molecular identifiers for immune sequencing clone quantification. At the level of the study: RNA, taken in replicates from approximately 20,000 or 100,000 naive CD8 cells, was split five ways, with four sequenced.

Previously described methods and listed TCR primers produced bulk TCR libraries. MiXCR was run by TCRdb on the PCR reads, yielding one entry per CDR3 protein. The sample lists about 510,000 distinct CDR3 sequences, around 23% occurring once. Germline V lookup: CDR1 SGHAT, CDR2 FQNNGV. Trimming at V came to 5 bases and at J to 0 bases, leaving 4 bases not matched to a gene. The CDR3 runs 14 residues. Researchers sorted naive CD8 T cells as cells that were CD8+CD4-CCR7+CD45RA+. This clonotype was recorded a few times. The source material was naive CD8+ T cells from blood, with Jurkat cell RNA spiked in. Described subset: FACS-sorted CD8+CD4-CCR7+CD45RA+ naive T cells. The chain combines TRBV11-2 with TRBJ2-7; 7 positions agree with TRBD2. This receptor was identified in a human donor in good health. Some libraries in this study had Jurkat cell RNA spiked in. The CDR3 nucleotides are TGTGCCAGCAGCCTAGCGGTCAGCTCCTACGAGCAGTACTTC. Translation: CASSLAVSSYEQYF.